These T cell receptor beta chains were read from a single sample in a study of identical twins. TCRdb re-called the 5' RACE reads with MiXCR, one entry per CDR3 protein. The sample contains about 150,000 distinct CDR3 sequences, around 3.5% of which appear only once. The specimen sequenced was memory T cells sorted from blood. These receptors originate from a young man in good health. Each CDR3 is given with its conserved first and last residue. Each record gives: D gene, J gene, V gene, clone size, CDR3 DNA, CDR3 protein. A D gene is named only where the DNA matches it firmly. A row's size may be missing; if present it is once, few, many or a size class.

>TRBD2|TRBJ2-2|TRBV11-2|many
TGTGCCAGCAGCTTTCTAGCGGGCGGCACCGGGGAGCTGTTTTTT
CASSFLAGGTGELFF
>NA|TRBJ1-2|TRBV5-1|many
TGCGCCAGCAGCCAGGGGCCCTCCGGCGGCTACACCTTC
CASSQGPSGGYTF
>NA|TRBJ2-7|TRBV27|many
TGTGCCAGCAGTCCAATACCGAGTTACGAGCAGTACTTC
CASSPIPSYEQYF
>NA|TRBJ1-3|TRBV7-9|many
TGTGCCAGCACCCCCCTCCAGACAAAACGTACTGGAAACACCATATATTTT
CASTPLQTKRTGNTIYF
>NA|TRBJ2-1|TRBV6-2/TRBV6-3|many
TGTGCCAGCAGTTCTGAAACCGGGAGTATCTACAATGAGCAGTTCTTC
CASSSETGSIYNEQFF
>TRBD1|TRBJ2-1|TRBV15|many
TGTGCCACCAGCGGCGGACAGGGTCAAGGGTACAATGAGCAGTTCTTC
CATSGGQGQGYNEQFF
>TRBD2|TRBJ2-3|TRBV6-5|many
TGTGCCAGCAGGTACCAGCGGGGACCCACAGATACGCAGTATTTT
CASRYQRGPTDTQYF
>NA|TRBJ2-1|TRBV5-1|many
TGCGCCAGCAGCTTGTCGGTGCAGCAAAACAATGAGCAGTTCTTC
CASSLSVQQNNEQFF
>NA|TRBJ1-5|TRBV3-1|many
TGTGCCAGCAGCCGGGGGACAAGCAATCAGCCCCAGCATTTT
CASSRGTSNQPQHF
>NA|TRBJ2-1|TRBV12-3/TRBV12-4|many
TGTGCCAGCAGTTTATCCCGGTCCGGTGAGCAGTTCTTC
CASSLSRSGEQFF
>TRBD2|TRBJ2-1|TRBV20-1|few
TGCAGTGCTAGCTCCAACTCGGGGGGGACTTCCTCCTACAATGAGCAGTTCTTC
CSASSNSGGTSSYNEQFF
>NA|TRBJ2-2|TRBV5-1|many
TGCGCCAGCAGCTTGGACAGTGGAAGGACCGGGGAGCTGTTTTTT
CASSLDSGRTGELFF
>NA|TRBJ2-4|TRBV5-8|many
TGTGCCAGCAGCTCCGCCCGCTGGGGTCCCAAAAACATTCAGTACTTC
CASSSARWGPKNIQYF
>TRBD1|TRBJ2-7|TRBV7-2|many
TGTGCCAGCAGCCTGGACAGGGATTTCTACGAGCAGTACTTC
CASSLDRDFYEQYF
>TRBD1|TRBJ2-7|TRBV11-3|many
TGTGCCAGCAGCCTAGGGGGCCGAGGCGAGCAGTACTTC
CASSLGGRGEQYF
>TRBD2|TRBJ2-1|TRBV20-1|many
TGCAGTGCTGTTAGCGGGAACGGGGATGAGCAGTTCTTC
CSAVSGNGDEQFF
>TRBD2|TRBJ2-1|TRBV7-9|few
TGTGCCAGCAGCTCTAGAGCGGGAATGGACAATGAGCAGTTCTTC
CASSSRAGMDNEQFF
>NA|TRBJ2-3|TRBV27|many
TGTGCCAGCAGTCCCACTAGGGTGCTCACAGATACGCAGTATTTT
CASSPTRVLTDTQYF
>NA|TRBJ2-1|TRBV7-3|many
TGTGCCAGCAGCACAGACAGGAGGAATGAGCAGTTCTTC
CASSTDRRNEQFF
>NA|TRBJ2-5|TRBV5-8|many
TGTGCCAGCACGCAAACGGGACACCTCCAAGAGACCCAGTACTTC
CASTQTGHLQETQYF
>TRBD2|TRBJ2-7|TRBV10-3|medium-sized
TGTGCCATCAGGGATCCGGGACTAGCGGTATATCCCCACTTC
CAIRDPGLAVYPHF
>NA|TRBJ2-1|TRBV7-9|NA
TGTGCCAGCAGCTTGGTGTTTGGACTTTACAATGAGCAGTTCTTC
CASSLVFGLYNEQFF
>NA|TRBJ2-4|TRBV5-6|many
TGTGCCAGCAGCTCGGGCCCAAGTCTTCAGTACTTC
CASSSGPSLQYF
>NA|TRBJ1-1|TRBV20-1|many
TGCAGTGGATTTCTGGGGCTTGGAGCGTTGAACACTGAAGCTTTCTTT
CSGFLGLGALNTEAFF
>NA|TRBJ1-3|TRBV12-3/TRBV12-4|many
TGTGCCAGCAGTTTAGCGGTTCCCTCTGGAAACACCATATATTTT
CASSLAVPSGNTIYF
>TRBD1|TRBJ1-4|TRBV6-5|many
TGTGCCAGCAGTTACTCGACAGGGTTGGGTGAAAAACTGTTTTTT
CASSYSTGLGEKLFF
>TRBD1|TRBJ1-3|TRBV10-3|many
TGTGCCATCTCCGGGACAGGGGGAAACACCATATATTTT
CAISGTGGNTIYF
>NA|TRBJ1-1|TRBV30|many
TGTGCCTGGAGGTGGGGCTATACCATGAACACTGAAGCTTTCTTT
CAWRWGYTMNTEAFF
>NA|TRBJ1-4|TRBV12-3/TRBV12-4|many
TGTGCCAGCAGCCCGACAGGCGGGGGGGAAAAACTGTTTTTT
CASSPTGGGEKLFF
>NA|TRBJ2-2|TRBV10-1|many
TGCGCCAGCAGTGCTGTGGGGAACACCGGGGAGCTGTTTTTT
CASSAVGNTGELFF
>TRBD1|TRBJ2-3|TRBV5-1|many
TGCGCCAGCAGCCGATCCGGGACAGGGGTCACAGATACGCAGTATTTT
CASSRSGTGVTDTQYF
>NA|TRBJ2-7|TRBV7-2|many
TGTGCCAGCAGCTTAGTGGATACGGGCGGGTACGAGCAGTACTTC
CASSLVDTGGYEQYF
>NA|TRBJ2-6|TRBV6-1|many
TGTGCCAGCATGGCAGGGCCCAACTCTGGGGCCAACGTCCTGACTTTC
CASMAGPNSGANVLTF
>TRBD2|TRBJ2-7|TRBV9|many
TGTGCCAGCAGCGTAGGGGGAGCGGGAGAAGACGAGCAGTACTTC
CASSVGGAGEDEQYF
>TRBD1|TRBJ2-4|TRBV20-1|NA
TGCAGTGCTAGACAGGGGGCAGGATGGGAAAACATTCAGTACTTC
CSARQGAGWENIQYF
>TRBD1|TRBJ2-1|TRBV5-1|many
TGCGCCAGCAGCCGGGACAGCCGACCTAATGAGCAGTTCTTC
CASSRDSRPNEQFF
>NA|TRBJ2-7|TRBV14|few
TGTGCCAGCAGCCAGTGGGCGGGAAGACAGTACTTC
CASSQWAGRQYF
>TRBD2|TRBJ2-7|TRBV9|many
TGTGCCAGCAGCGCGTTCGGGACTAGAAGCGTCGAGCAGTACTTC
CASSAFGTRSVEQYF
>TRBD2|TRBJ2-5|TRBV7-2|many
TGTGCCAGCGGACTCGCGGGACTAGCGGGAGGAGAGACCCAGTACTTC
CASGLAGLAGGETQYF
>TRBD1|TRBJ1-5|TRBV6-5|many
TGTGCCAGCAGTTGGGAGGGACAGGGCAATCAGCCCCAGCATTTT
CASSWEGQGNQPQHF
>NA|TRBJ2-1|TRBV20-1|many
TGCAGGGGAGACCCAACAGTCGAAAATGAGCAGTTCTTC
CRGDPTVENEQFF
>TRBD1|TRBJ1-5|TRBV28|many
TGTGCCAGCAGTTTAACCACAGGGGGATGGCAGCCCCAGCATTTT
CASSLTTGGWQPQHF
>NA|TRBJ1-5|TRBV12-3/TRBV12-4|many
TGTGCCAGCAGTTTCCTAAATCAGCCCCAGCATTTT
CASSFLNQPQHF
>NA|TRBJ2-7|TRBV2|many
TGTGCCAGCAGTGACCGACCCTACGAGCAGTACTTC
CASSDRPYEQYF
>NA|TRBJ2-1|TRBV7-6|many
TGTGCCAGCAGTTGGGGGAGCGCTCGGGGGCGGAATGAGCAGTTCTTC
CASSWGSARGRNEQFF
>NA|TRBJ1-2|TRBV6-1|NA
TGTGCCACCTGGAACAAAAACAGGTTCTATGGCTACACCTTC
CATWNKNRFYGYTF
>NA|TRBJ2-1|TRBV14|many
TGTGCCAGCAGCCAAAGGACAGAAGAAACGGGGTACAATGAGCAGTTCTTC
CASSQRTEETGYNEQFF
>NA|TRBJ2-3|TRBV2|few
TGTGCCAGCTGGGGCGCAGATACGCAGTATTTT
CASWGADTQYF
>NA|TRBJ2-5|TRBV6-5|many
TGTGCCAGCAGTTACTGGGACTTACGCGGGACCCAGTACTTC
CASSYWDLRGTQYF
>TRBD1|TRBJ1-6|TRBV4-1|many
TGCGCCAGCAGCTACGGGACAGGGTATAATTCACCCCTCCACTTT
CASSYGTGYNSPLHF
>TRBD2|TRBJ2-1|TRBV4-2|many
TGTGCCAGCAGCCCCCGTGCTGGCGGGGGGAATGAGCAGTTCTTC
CASSPRAGGGNEQFF
>NA|TRBJ2-7|TRBV20-1|many
TGCAGTGCTAGAGATCAAGTGAACAGGGGAGGCCTCGAGCAGTACTTC
CSARDQVNRGGLEQYF
>NA|TRBJ1-1|TRBV4-2|many
TGTGCCAGCAGCCAAGGGGTGACCAGGGATGGCACTGAAGCTTTCTTT
CASSQGVTRDGTEAFF
>TRBD2|TRBJ2-1|TRBV20-1|many
TGCAGTGCTTCATGGGGGGAGGGGGAGCAGTTCTTC
CSASWGEGEQFF
>TRBD1|TRBJ1-2|TRBV12-3/TRBV12-4|many
TGTGCCAGCAGGGAACAGGGGAACGGTGGCTACACCTTC
CASREQGNGGYTF
>NA|TRBJ1-5|TRBV12-3/TRBV12-4|many
TGTGCCAGCAGGCCGCGAGGGGTGGACCATAGCAATCAGCCCCAGCATTTT
CASRPRGVDHSNQPQHF
>NA|TRBJ2-1|TRBV20-1|many
TGCAGTGCCTCCGGGCCCTCCCGTGATGAGCAGTTCTTC
CSASGPSRDEQFF